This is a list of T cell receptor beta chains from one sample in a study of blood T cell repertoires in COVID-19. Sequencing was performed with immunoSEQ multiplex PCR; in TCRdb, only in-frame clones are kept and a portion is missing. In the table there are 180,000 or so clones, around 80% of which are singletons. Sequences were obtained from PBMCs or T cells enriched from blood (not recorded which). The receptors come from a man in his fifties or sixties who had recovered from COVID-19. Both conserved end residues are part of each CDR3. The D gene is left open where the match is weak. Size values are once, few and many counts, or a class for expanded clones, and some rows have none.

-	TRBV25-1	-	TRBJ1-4	CASATTNEKLFF	TGTGCCAGCGCTACTACTAATGAAAAACTGTTTTTT
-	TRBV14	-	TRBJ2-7	CASSQVFLGEQYF	TGTGCCAGCAGCCAAGTCTTTCTCGGCGAGCAGTACTTC
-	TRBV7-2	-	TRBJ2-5	CASSLAPSLETQYF	TGTGCCAGCAGCTTAGCCCCGAGTTTAGAGACCCAGTACTTC
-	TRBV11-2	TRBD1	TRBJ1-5	CASSLGTGGQPQHF	TGTGCCAGCAGCTTAGGGACAGGCGGTCAGCCCCAGCATTTT
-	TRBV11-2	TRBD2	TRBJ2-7	CASRNPVAGSYEQYF	TGTGCCAGCAGGAATCCTGTAGCGGGATCCTACGAGCAGTACTTC
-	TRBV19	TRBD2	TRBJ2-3	CASRRTSVDTQYF	TGTGCCAGTAGACGGACTAGCGTGGATACGCAGTATTTT
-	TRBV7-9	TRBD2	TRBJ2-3	CASSLLSGGRDTQYF	TGTGCCAGCAGCTTATTGAGCGGGGGAAGAGATACGCAGTATTTT
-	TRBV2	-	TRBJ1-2	CASSLLGYGYTF	TGTGCCAGCAGCCTACTAGGGTATGGCTACACCTTC
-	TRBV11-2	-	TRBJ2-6	CASSAARAAGANVLTF	TGTGCCAGCAGCGCGGCGCGAGCAGCTGGGGCCAACGTCCTGACTTTC
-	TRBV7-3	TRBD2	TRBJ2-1	CASSPRRGRTSAYNEQFF	TGTGCCAGCAGCCCAAGAAGGGGCCGGACTAGCGCCTACAATGAGCAGTTCTTC
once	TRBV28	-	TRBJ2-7	CAAQKRSYEQYF	TGTGCCGCCCAAAAGCGCTCCTACGAGCAGTACTTC
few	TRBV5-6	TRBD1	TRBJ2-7	CASSPAGGAEQYF	TGTGCCAGCAGCCCGGCAGGGGGCGCCGAGCAGTACTTC
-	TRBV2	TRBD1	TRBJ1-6	CASSEGTAYSPLHF	TGTGCCAGCAGTGAGGGGACAGCTTATTCACCCCTCCACTTT
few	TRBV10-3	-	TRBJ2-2	CAISPRGTGELFF	TGTGCCATCAGCCCTAGGGGCACCGGGGAGCTGTTTTTT
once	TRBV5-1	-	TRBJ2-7	CASSKIGGRTATYEQYF	TGCGCCAGCAGCAAAATTGGCGGCCGGACAGCTACCTACGAGCAGTACTTC
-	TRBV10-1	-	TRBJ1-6	CASSVNSDNSPLHF	TGCGCCAGCAGTGTGAACAGTGATAATTCACCCCTCCACTTT
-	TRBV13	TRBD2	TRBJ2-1	CASSLTRRGTSGRNEQFF	TGTGCCAGCAGCTTAACGAGGAGGGGGACTAGCGGTCGTAATGAGCAGTTCTTC
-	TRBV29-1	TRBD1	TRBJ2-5	CSGETGGSQYF	TGCAGCGGAGAGACAGGGGGCTCCCAGTACTTC
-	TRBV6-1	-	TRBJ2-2	CASSEARGRRGTGELFF	TGTGCCAGCAGTGAAGCTAGAGGTCGACGCGGCACCGGGGAGCTGTTTTTT
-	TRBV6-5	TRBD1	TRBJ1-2	CASSLTGDYGYTF	TGTGCCAGCAGTTTAACAGGGGACTATGGCTACACCTTC
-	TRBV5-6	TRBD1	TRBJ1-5	CASSRDRSNQPQHF	TGTGCCAGCAGCCGGGACAGAAGCAATCAGCCCCAGCATTTT
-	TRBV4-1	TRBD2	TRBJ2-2	CASSQIGPSGNTGELFF	TGCGCCAGCAGCCAAATTGGGCCTAGCGGTAACACCGGGGAGCTGTTTTTT
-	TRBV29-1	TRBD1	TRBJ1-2	CSALAPGGLKGYTF	TGCAGCGCTCTGGCTCCAGGGGGGTTGAAGGGCTACACCTTC
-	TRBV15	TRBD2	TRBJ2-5	CATSPGPGTSGRAETQYF	TGTGCCACCAGCCCAGGTCCCGGGACTAGCGGGAGGGCAGAGACCCAGTACTTC
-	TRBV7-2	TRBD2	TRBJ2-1	CASSLRLAGEQFF	TGTGCCAGCAGCTTAAGACTAGCGGGGGAGCAGTTCTTC
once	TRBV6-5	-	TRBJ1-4	CASSLDSFNEKLFF	TGTGCCAGCAGTTTGGACAGTTTTAATGAAAAACTGTTTTTT
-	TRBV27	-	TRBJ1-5	CASSLYIDQPQHF	TGTGCCAGCAGTTTATATATCGATCAGCCCCAGCATTTT
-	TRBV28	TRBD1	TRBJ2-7	CASSPEDRDSEQYF	TGTGCCAGCAGTCCCGAGGACAGGGACTCCGAGCAGTACTTC
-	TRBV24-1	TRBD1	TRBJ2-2	CATSDRDRVTGELFF	TGTGCCACCAGTGATCGGGACAGGGTCACCGGGGAGCTGTTTTTT
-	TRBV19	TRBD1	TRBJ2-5	CASSPSGQGEETQYF	TGTGCCAGTAGTCCGTCGGGACAGGGCGAAGAGACCCAGTACTTC
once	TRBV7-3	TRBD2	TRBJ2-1	CASSQDSGTYNEQFF	TGTGCCAGCAGCCAAGATAGCGGGACCTACAATGAGCAGTTCTTC
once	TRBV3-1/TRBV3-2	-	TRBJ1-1	CASSHRQKAFF	TGTGCCAGCAGCCACAGACAGAAAGCTTTCTTT
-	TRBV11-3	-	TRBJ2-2	CASSRVPGELFF	TGTGCCAGCAGCCGGGTCCCCGGGGAGCTGTTTTTT
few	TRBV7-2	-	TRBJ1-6	CASSSGLSSASLHF	TGTGCCAGCAGTTCAGGGCTTTCTAGCGCATCCCTCCACTTT
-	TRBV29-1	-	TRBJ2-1	CSVLGPILHSGDEQFF	TGCAGCGTCCTAGGACCGATCCTACATTCCGGGGATGAGCAGTTCTTC
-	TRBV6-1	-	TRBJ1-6	CASSEPGSHSPLHF	TGTGCCAGCAGTGAACCCGGGTCGCATTCACCCCTCCACTTT
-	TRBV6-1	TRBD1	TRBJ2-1	CASSETAGQASYNEQFF	TGTGCCAGCAGTGAAACGGCGGGACAGGCGTCATACAATGAGCAGTTCTTC
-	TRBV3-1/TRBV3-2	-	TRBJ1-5	CASSPGGGGSNQPQHF	TGTGCCAGCAGCCCCGGGGGGGGTGGAAGCAATCAGCCCCAGCATTTT
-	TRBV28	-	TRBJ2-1	CASKWQGPYNEQFF	TGTGCCAGCAAGTGGCAGGGGCCCTACAATGAGCAGTTCTTC
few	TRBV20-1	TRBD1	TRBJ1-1	CSASTGTGNTEAFF	TGCAGTGCTAGTACCGGGACAGGGAACACTGAAGCTTTCTTT
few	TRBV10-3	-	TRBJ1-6	CAIKADLGGSPLHF	TGTGCCATCAAGGCTGACTTAGGGGGTTCACCCCTCCACTTT